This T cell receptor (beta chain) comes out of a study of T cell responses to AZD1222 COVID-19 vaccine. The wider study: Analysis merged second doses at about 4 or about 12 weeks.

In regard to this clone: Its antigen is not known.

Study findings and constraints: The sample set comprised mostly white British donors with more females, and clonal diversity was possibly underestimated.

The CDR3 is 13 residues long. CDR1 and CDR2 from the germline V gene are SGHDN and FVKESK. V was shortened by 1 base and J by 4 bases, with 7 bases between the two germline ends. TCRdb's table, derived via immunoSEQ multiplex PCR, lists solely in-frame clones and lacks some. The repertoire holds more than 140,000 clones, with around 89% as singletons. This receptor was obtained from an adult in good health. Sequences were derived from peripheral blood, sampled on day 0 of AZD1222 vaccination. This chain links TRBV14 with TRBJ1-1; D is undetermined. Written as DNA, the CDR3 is TGTGCCAGCAGCCAAGTTCGGGGCACTGAAGCTTTCTTT. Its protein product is CASSQVRGTEAFF.